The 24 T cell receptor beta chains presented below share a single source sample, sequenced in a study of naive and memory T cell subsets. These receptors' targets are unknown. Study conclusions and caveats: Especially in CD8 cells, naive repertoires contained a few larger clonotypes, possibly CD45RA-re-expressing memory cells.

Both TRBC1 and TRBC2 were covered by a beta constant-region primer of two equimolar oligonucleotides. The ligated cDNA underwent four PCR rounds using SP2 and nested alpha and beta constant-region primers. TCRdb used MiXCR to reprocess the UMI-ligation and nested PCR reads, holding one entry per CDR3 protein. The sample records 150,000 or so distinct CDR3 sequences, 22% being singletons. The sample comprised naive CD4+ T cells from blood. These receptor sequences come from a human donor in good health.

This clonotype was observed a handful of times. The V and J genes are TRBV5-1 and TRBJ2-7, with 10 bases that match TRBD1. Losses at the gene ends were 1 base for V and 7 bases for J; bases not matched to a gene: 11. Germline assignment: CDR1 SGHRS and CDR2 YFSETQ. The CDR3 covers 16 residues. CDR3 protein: CASSLSPGTGVREQYF. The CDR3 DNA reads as TGCGCCAGCAGCTTGTCTCCCGGGACAGGGGTCCGGGAGCAGTACTTC.

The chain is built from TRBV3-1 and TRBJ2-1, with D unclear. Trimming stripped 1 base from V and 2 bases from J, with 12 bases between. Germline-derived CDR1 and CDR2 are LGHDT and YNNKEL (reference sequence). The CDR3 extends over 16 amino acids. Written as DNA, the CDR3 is TGTGCCAGCAGCCAAGCCATTGCCACTACCTACAATGAGCAGTTCTTC. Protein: CASSQAIATTYNEQFF.

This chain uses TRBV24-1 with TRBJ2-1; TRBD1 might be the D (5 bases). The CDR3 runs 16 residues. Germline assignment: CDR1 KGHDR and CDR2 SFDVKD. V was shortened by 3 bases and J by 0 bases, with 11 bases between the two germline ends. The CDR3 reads CATSDPDRSSYNEQFF. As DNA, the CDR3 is TGTGCCACCAGTGATCCCGACAGAAGCTCCTACAATGAGCAGTTCTTC.

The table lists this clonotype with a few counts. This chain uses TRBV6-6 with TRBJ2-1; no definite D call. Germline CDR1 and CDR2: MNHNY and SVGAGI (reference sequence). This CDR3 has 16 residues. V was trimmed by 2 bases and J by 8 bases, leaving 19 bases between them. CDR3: CASSYGVVGRSHEQFF. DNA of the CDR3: TGTGCCAGCAGTTACGGTGTAGTGGGCAGGAGCCATGAGCAGTTCTTC.

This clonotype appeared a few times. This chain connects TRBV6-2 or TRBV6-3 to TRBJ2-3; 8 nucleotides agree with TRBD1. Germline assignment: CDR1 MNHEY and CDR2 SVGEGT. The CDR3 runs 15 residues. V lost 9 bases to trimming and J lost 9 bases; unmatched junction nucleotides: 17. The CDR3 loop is CASAQDRVESGTQYF. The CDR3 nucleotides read TGTGCCAGTGCCCAGGACAGGGTGGAAAGTGGCACGCAGTATTTT.

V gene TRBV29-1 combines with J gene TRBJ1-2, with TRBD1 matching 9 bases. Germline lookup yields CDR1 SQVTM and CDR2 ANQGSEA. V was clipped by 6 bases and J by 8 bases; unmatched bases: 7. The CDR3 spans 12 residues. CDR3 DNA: TGCAGCGTGGACGGGACAGGGTTGGGCTACACCTTC. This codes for CSVDGTGLGYTF.

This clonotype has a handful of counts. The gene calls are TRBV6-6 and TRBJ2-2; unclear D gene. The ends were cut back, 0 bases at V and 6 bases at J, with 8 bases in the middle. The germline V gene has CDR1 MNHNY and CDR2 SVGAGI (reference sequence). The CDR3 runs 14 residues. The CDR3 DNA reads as TGTGCCAGCAGTTACTCGAGAGCTTCCGGGGAGCTGTTTTTT. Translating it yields CASSYSRASGELFF.

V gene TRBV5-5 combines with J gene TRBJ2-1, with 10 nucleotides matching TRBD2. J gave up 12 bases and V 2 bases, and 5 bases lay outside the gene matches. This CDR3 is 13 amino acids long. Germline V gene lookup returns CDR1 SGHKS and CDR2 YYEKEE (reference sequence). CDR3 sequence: CASSFIAGGGQFF. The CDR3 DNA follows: TGTGCCAGCAGCTTCATAGCGGGAGGAGGGCAGTTCTTC.

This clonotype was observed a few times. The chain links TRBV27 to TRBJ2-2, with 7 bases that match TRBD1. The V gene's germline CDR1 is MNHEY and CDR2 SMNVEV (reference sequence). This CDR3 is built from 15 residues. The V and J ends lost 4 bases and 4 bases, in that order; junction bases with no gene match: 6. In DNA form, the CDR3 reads TGTGCCAGCAGTTACAGGGGTCTGAGCACCGGGGAGCTGTTTTTT. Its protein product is CASSYRGLSTGELFF.

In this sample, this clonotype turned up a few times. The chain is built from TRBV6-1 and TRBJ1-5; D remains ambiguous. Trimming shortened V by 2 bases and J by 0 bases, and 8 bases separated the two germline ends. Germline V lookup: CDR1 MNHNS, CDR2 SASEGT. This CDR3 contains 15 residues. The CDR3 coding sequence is TGTGCCAGCAGTGAATCACGGGGTAGCAATCAGCCCCAGCATTTT. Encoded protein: CASSESRGSNQPQHF.

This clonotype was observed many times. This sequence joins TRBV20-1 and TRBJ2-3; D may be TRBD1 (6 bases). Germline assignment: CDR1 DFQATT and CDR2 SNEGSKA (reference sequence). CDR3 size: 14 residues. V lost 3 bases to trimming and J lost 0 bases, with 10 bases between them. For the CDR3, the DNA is TGCAGTGCTAGTCGGGGACAAAGCACAGATACGCAGTATTTT. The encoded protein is CSASRGQSTDTQYF.

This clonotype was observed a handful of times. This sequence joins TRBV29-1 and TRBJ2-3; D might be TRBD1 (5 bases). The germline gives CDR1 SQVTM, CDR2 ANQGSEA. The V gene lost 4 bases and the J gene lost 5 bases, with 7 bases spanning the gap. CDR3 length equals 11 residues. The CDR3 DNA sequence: TGCAGCGTTGTTAGGGGAGATACGCAGTATTTT. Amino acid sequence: CSVVRGDTQYF.

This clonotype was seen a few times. The chain's CDR3 is CASSIRNTVNTEAFF. CDR3 nucleotide sequence: TGTGCCAGCAGCATTCGAAATACAGTGAACACTGAAGCTTTCTTT. This chain connects TRBV7-2 to TRBJ1-1; D is ambiguous. Looked up from germline, CDR1 is SGHTA and CDR2 is FQGNSA. The V end was cut by 5 bases, the J end by 0 bases, with 13 bases between. CDR3 length equals 15 residues.

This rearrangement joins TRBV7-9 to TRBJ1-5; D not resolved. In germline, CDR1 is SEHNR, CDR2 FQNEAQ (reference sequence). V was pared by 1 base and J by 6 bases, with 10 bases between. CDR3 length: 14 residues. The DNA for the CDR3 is TGTGCCAGCAGCTTAGGTACTCTTGGTCAGCCCCAGCATTTT. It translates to CASSLGTLGQPQHF.

The CDR3 here is CASSVHSGGYTF. The CDR3 bases are TGTGCCAGCAGTGTCCACAGCGGAGGCTACACCTTC. The V and J genes are TRBV28 and TRBJ1-2; D is uncertain. This CDR3 has 12 amino acids. CDR1 is MDHEN and CDR2 is SYDVKM in the germline V gene. The ends were cut back, 5 bases at V and 8 bases at J, with 12 bases in the middle.

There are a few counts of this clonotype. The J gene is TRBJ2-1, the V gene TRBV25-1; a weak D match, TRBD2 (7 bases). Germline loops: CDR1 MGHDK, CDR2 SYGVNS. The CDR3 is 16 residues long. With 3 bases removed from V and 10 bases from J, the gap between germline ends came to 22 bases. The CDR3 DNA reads TGTGCCAGCAGTGATTCCTTGGGGGGCGGGAGCGACGAGCAGTTCTTC. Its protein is CASSDSLGGGSDEQFF.

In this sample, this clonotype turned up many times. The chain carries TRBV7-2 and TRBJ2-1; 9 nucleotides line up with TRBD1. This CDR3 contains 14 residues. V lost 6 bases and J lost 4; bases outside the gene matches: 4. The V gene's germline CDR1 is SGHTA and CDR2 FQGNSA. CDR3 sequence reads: CASSTGTGYNEQFF. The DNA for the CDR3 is TGTGCCAGCAGTACCGGGACAGGGTACAATGAGCAGTTCTTC.

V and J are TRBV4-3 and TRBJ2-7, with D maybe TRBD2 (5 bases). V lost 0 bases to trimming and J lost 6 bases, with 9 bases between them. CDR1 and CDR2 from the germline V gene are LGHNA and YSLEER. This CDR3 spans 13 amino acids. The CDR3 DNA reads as TGCGCCAGCAGCCAAGATATCCGGGGCGAGCAGTACTTC. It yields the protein CASSQDIRGEQYF.

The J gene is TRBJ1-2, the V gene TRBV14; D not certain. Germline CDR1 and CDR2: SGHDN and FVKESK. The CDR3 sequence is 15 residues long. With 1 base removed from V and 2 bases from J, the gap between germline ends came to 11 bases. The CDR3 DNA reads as TGTGCCAGCAGCCAAGTCTCGCCCAGGAACTATGGCTACACCTTC. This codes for CASSQVSPRNYGYTF.

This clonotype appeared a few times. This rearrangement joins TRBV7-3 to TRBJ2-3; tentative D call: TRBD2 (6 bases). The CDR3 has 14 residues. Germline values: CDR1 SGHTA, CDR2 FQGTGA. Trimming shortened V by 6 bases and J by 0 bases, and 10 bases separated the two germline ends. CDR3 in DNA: TGTGCCAGCAGTCGTGCGGGAAGCACAGATACGCAGTATTTT. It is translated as CASSRAGSTDTQYF.

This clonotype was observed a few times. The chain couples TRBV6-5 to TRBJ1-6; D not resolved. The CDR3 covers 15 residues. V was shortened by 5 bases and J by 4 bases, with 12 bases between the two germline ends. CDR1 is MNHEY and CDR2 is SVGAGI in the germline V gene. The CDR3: CASSNGRLYNSPLHF. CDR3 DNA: TGTGCCAGCAGTAACGGGCGGCTTTATAATTCACCCCTCCACTTT.

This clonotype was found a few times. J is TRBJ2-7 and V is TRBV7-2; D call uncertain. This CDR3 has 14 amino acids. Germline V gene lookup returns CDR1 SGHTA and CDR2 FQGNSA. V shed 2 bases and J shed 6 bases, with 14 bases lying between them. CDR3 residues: CASSLRLVGFEQYF. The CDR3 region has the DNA TGTGCCAGCAGCTTAAGATTGGTCGGGTTCGAGCAGTACTTC.

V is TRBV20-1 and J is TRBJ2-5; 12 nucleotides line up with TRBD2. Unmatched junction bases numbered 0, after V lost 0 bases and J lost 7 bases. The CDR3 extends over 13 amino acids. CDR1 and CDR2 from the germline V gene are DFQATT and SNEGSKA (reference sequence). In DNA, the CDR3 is TGCAGTGCTAGAGAGACTAGCGGGGGGACCCAGTACTTC. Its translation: CSARETSGGTQYF.

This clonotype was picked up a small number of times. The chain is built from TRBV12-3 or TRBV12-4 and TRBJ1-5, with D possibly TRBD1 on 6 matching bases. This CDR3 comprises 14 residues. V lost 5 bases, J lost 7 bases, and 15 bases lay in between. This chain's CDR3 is CASSPDRTRQPQHF. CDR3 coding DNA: TGTGCCAGCAGTCCCGACAGGACCCGGCAGCCCCAGCATTTT.